Listed here are 30 T cell receptor beta chains from one sample, sequenced in a study of human T cells and chemical hapten exposure. Sequencing started from total RNA isolated from unfractionated whole blood. One entry per CDR3 protein, called by TCRdb with MiXCR from the 5' RACE reads. The data contain about 140,000 distinct CDR3 sequences, around 4.4% of them seen just once; the ten biggest clones take up approximately 1.3%. The source of these receptors is a female donor in good health.

This clonotype was seen at least ten times. This chain connects TRBV12-3 or TRBV12-4 to TRBJ2-1; 7 bases line up with TRBD1. The CDR3 loop spans 15 amino acids. V lost 3 bases, J lost 4 bases, and 6 bases stayed unmatched. The CDR3 bases are TGTGCCAGCAGTTTCCGGGACAGTGGTTACAATGAGCAGTTCTTC. This codes for CASSFRDSGYNEQFF.

J is TRBJ1-1 and V is TRBV2; D is possibly TRBD1 (6 bases). This CDR3 contains 13 residues. Deletions cut 8 bases from V and 7 bases from J, with 17 bases between. Germline assignment: CDR1 SNHLY and CDR2 FYNNEI. CDR3 in amino acids: CASRTGGLGEAFF. In DNA form, the CDR3 reads TGTGCCAGCCGAACGGGGGGGCTGGGTGAAGCTTTCTTT.

This clonotype came up a few times. The V gene is TRBV6-1, the J gene TRBJ2-4; TRBD1 agrees at 7 bases. The V segment lost 2 bases and the J segment 4 bases; nucleotides outside the gene matches: 8. The CDR3 spans 16 residues. Germline-derived CDR1 and CDR2 are MNHNS and SASEGT. This CDR3 reads CASSEQQGVSKNIQYF. The CDR3 coding sequence is TGTGCCAGCAGTGAACAGCAGGGGGTTTCAAAAAACATTCAGTACTTC.

This clonotype was picked up many times. CDR3 amino acids: CASRDTETYGYTF. CDR3 nucleotides: TGTGCCAGCAGGGACACCGAAACCTATGGCTACACCTTC. V is TRBV25-1 and J is TRBJ1-2, with D maybe TRBD1 (5 bases). Trimming cost V 6 bases and J 4 bases, with 12 bases left between them. This CDR3 comprises 13 residues. Germline CDR1 MGHDK, CDR2 SYGVNS.

To note about this clonotype: Possible read error: a much larger clone is one base away. The chain recombines TRBV5-1 with TRBJ2-7, with D uncertain. CDR1 and CDR2 from the germline V gene are SGHRS and YFSETQ. CDR3 length: 14 amino acids. For the CDR3, the DNA is TGCGCCAGCAGCTTTCTTGACCCCTCCGACGAGCAGTACTTC. Translated: CASSFLDPSDEQYF.

Ten or more counts support this clonotype. This sequence joins TRBV6-4 and TRBJ2-2, with 10 bases that match TRBD1. CDR1 is MRHNA and CDR2 is SNTAGT in the germline V gene. The CDR3 contains 17 residues. Germline trimming cut 5 bases from V and 2 bases from J; bases unmatched to any gene: 8. CDR3 DNA: TGTGCCAGCAGTAGCTCCGGGACAGGGGAAAACACCGGGGAGCTGTTTTTT. Translation gives CASSSSGTGENTGELFF.

This clonotype has at least ten counts. The chain employs TRBV21-1 and TRBJ2-3; no check of the table's D call, TRBD1, against the DNA was made. TRBV21-1 is designated a pseudogene. This CDR3 comprises 18 residues. The CDR3 DNA reads as TGTGCCAGCAGCAAACCAACAGGTCTCTGGCCTTGGGCGGATACGCAGTATTTT. This encodes CASSKPTGLWPWADTQYF.

This clonotype has ten or more counts. The CDR3 DNA reads TGTGCCAGCAGCCTCCAACAGGGTGGTTACACTGAAGCTTTCTTT. This gives the protein CASSLQQGGYTEAFF. J is TRBJ1-1 and V is TRBV14; possible D gene TRBD1, 6 bases. V was trimmed by 4 bases and J by 3 bases, leaving 15 bases between them. From germline, CDR1 is SGHDN and CDR2 FVKESK. CDR3 length: 15 residues.

This clonotype was observed at least ten times. The chain uses TRBV12-3 or TRBV12-4 and TRBJ1-2; D remains ambiguous. This CDR3 comprises 14 residues. The V gene lost 3 bases and the J gene lost 8 bases, with 16 bases spanning the gap. CDR3 nucleotide sequence: TGTGCCAGCAGTTTCTCGCCCACCTCCCCCGGCTACACCTTC. It specifies CASSFSPTSPGYTF.

The sample holds many counts of this clonotype. The CDR3 is CASSDVWGTHYGYTF. For the CDR3, the DNA is TGTGCCAGCAGTGACGTATGGGGGACCCACTATGGCTACACCTTC. This chain joins TRBV6-1 and TRBJ1-2; D might be TRBD1 (5 bases). The CDR3 is made up of 15 amino acids. CDR1 is MNHNS and CDR2 is SASEGT in the germline V gene. Trimming took 3 bases from V and 3 from J, leaving 14 bases between them.

This clonotype showed up many times. This chain connects TRBV6-5 to TRBJ1-6; 10 bases line up with TRBD1. CDR3 size: 20 residues. CDR1 is MNHEY and CDR2 is SVGAGI in the germline V gene. V was pared by 5 bases and J by 0 bases, with 13 bases of the junction left unmatched. Here the CDR3 DNA reads TGTGCCAGCAGTCTTATGAAACCGGGACAGGGGAGCTCCTATAATTCACCCCTCCACTTT. The encoded protein is CASSLMKPGQGSSYNSPLHF.

This clonotype appeared many times. The chain recombines TRBV6-2 or TRBV6-3 with TRBJ2-7; D gene ambiguous. The CDR3 runs to 11 residues. Germline CDR1 and CDR2: MNHEY and SVGEGT. Trimming removed 2 bases from V and 4 bases from J, with 3 bases in between. CDR3 loop: CASSYRYEQYF. As DNA, the CDR3 is TGTGCCAGCAGTTACAGGTACGAGCAGTACTTC.

This clonotype was observed many times. J is TRBJ1-1 and V is TRBV20-1; the D gene is possibly TRBD1 (5 bases). Germline V CDR1 and CDR2: DFQATT, SNEGSKA (reference sequence). Trimming removed 7 bases from V and 5 bases from J, with 17 bases in between. This CDR3 has 13 amino acids. Here the CDR3 reads CSVEGPLGTEAFF. DNA of the CDR3: TGCAGTGTTGAGGGACCCCTTGGAACTGAAGCTTTCTTT.

This clonotype has a count of ten or more. The chain joins TRBV9 to TRBJ1-2, with no clear D. There are 16 residues in the CDR3. CDR1 is SGDLS, CDR2 YYNGEE, per germline. The V end was cut by 0 bases, the J end by 5 bases, with 17 bases between. Here the CDR3 reads CASSVDDYGMWYGYTF. CDR3 nucleotides: TGTGCCAGCAGCGTAGACGATTACGGGATGTGGTATGGCTACACCTTC.

This clonotype has a count of ten or more. The chain couples TRBV12-3 or TRBV12-4 to TRBJ2-6; TRBD1 aligns across 12 bases. The V gene end was trimmed by 3 bases and the J gene end by 3 bases; junction bases not matched to a gene: 6. This CDR3 is 18 amino acids long. The CDR3 bases are TGTGCCAGCAGTTTCGGGACAGGGGGCGCGTATGGGGCCAACGTCCTGACTTTC. Its protein is CASSFGTGGAYGANVLTF.

About this clonotype: A much larger clone lies a single base off, so this may be a read error. This chain connects TRBV27 to TRBJ2-4; D is ambiguous. CDR3 length: 18 amino acids. The germline V gene encodes CDR1 MNHEY and CDR2 SMNVEV (reference sequence). V was clipped by 5 bases and J by 0 bases, with 20 bases between them. The CDR3 nucleotides are TGTGCCAGCAGTGTCTCCCCCGCACGGTGTCGAGCCAAAAACATTCAGTACTTC. The encoded protein is CASSVSPARCRAKNIQYF.

About this clonotype: This may arise from a read error, as a much more abundant clone is one base away. This chain uses TRBV2 with TRBJ2-1, with D perhaps being TRBD1 or TRBD2 (6 bases each). The germline V gene encodes CDR1 SNHLY and CDR2 FYNNEI. The CDR3 contains 13 residues. V gave up 1 base and J gave up 10 bases, with 11 bases separating them. CDR3 residues: CASSEDREDEQFF. The CDR3 bases are TGTGCCAGCAGTGAAGACAGGGAGGACGAGCAGTTCTTC.

The sample holds many counts of this clonotype. The V and J genes are TRBV5-1 and TRBJ2-7, with 8 bases aligning to TRBD1. Germline-derived CDR1 and CDR2 are SGHRS and YFSETQ. The CDR3 length is 14 residues. Trimming cost V 4 bases and J 6 bases; bases outside gene matches: 9. As DNA, the CDR3 is TGCGCCAGCAGCCCCGACAGGGGAGGAGCCGAGCAGTACTTC. Amino acids: CASSPDRGGAEQYF.

The chain joins TRBV4-2 to TRBJ2-1; D not resolved. The V end lost 0 bases, the J end lost 7 bases, and 13 bases lay between the germline ends. Germline CDR1 is LGHNA and CDR2 is YNFKEQ. This CDR3 is built from 15 residues. The CDR3 DNA reads as TGTGCCAGCAGCCAAGATCGTCGAGCGTCGAATGAGCAGTTCTTC. This gives the protein CASSQDRRASNEQFF.

This clonotype was recorded at least ten times. V and J are TRBV2 and TRBJ1-1; D remains ambiguous. With 4 bases removed from V and 6 bases from J, the gap between germline ends came to 18 bases. Germline V lookup: CDR1 SNHLY, CDR2 FYNNEI. The CDR3 contains 15 residues. CDR3 loop: CASSGQVARIAEAFF. Written as DNA, the CDR3 is TGTGCCAGCAGTGGGCAGGTCGCTAGGATCGCTGAAGCTTTCTTT.

This clonotype has a count of ten or more. The V and J genes are TRBV5-1 and TRBJ2-3; maybe TRBD1 (5 bases). Germline V gives CDR1 SGHRS, CDR2 YFSETQ. Trimming took 4 bases from V and 2 from J, leaving 14 bases between them. This CDR3 has 15 residues. The CDR3 nucleotides are TGCGCCAGCAGCGATAGACAGAGCGACACAGATACGCAGTATTTT. Its protein product is CASSDRQSDTDTQYF.

This clonotype turned up a few times. A much larger clone lies a single base off, so this may be a read error. This chain joins TRBV7-9 and TRBJ1-1, with D unresolved. Germline V CDR1 and CDR2: SEHNR, FQNEAQ (reference sequence). This CDR3 has 14 amino acids. The V and J ends lost 1 base and 11 bases respectively, with 17 bases between them. In nucleotides, the CDR3 is TGTGCCAGCAGCTTAGGGTATCAGGAGGGCTCGGCTTTCTTT. It yields the protein CASSLGYQEGSAFF.

At least ten counts were recorded for this clonotype. The J gene is TRBJ1-4, the V gene TRBV20-1, with 9 nucleotides matching TRBD1. V shed 6 bases, J shed 10 bases, and the junction held 12 bases outside the gene matches. CDR1 DFQATT and CDR2 SNEGSKA come from the germline V gene (reference sequence). The CDR3 consists of 14 residues. The CDR3, as DNA: TGCAGTGCAACGGGACAGGGTATTAAGGGAAAACTGTTTTTT. The encoded protein is CSATGQGIKGKLFF.

Ten or more counts support this clonotype. The chain is built from TRBV6-2 or TRBV6-3 and TRBJ2-3; 10 bases line up with TRBD2. CDR1 and CDR2 (germline): MNHEY, SVGEGT. V trimming: 6 bases; J trimming: 0 bases; junction bases outside the gene matches: 3. CDR3 length: 15 amino acids. Written as DNA, the CDR3 is TGTGCCAGCAGGGGGACTAGCGCCAGCACAGATACGCAGTATTTT. This sequence encodes CASRGTSASTDTQYF.

There are many counts of this clonotype. In nucleotides, the CDR3 is TGCGCCAGCAGCTTGGACGTCCACGGGGGCAATGAGCAGTTCTTC. Translation: CASSLDVHGGNEQFF. The gene calls are TRBV5-1 and TRBJ2-1; D might be TRBD2 (6 bases). Looked up from germline, CDR1 is SGHRS and CDR2 is YFSETQ. The CDR3 runs 15 residues. V lost 0 bases to trimming and J lost 6 bases, with 13 bases between them.

This clonotype showed up many times. The chain recombines TRBV12-3 or TRBV12-4 with TRBJ1-3; 8 bases agree with TRBD1. The CDR3 extends over 15 amino acids. Trimming at V came to 2 bases and at J to 2 bases, leaving 2 bases not matched to a gene. The CDR3 spells CASSLPGQAGNTIYF. CDR3 DNA: TGTGCCAGCAGTTTACCGGGACAGGCTGGAAACACCATATATTTT.

This clonotype was observed at least ten times. The J gene is TRBJ2-1, the V gene TRBV6-6, with D perhaps matching TRBD2 (6 bases). This CDR3 is built from 14 residues. Trimming stripped 5 bases from V and 9 bases from J, with 17 bases between. In germline, CDR1 is MNHNY, CDR2 SVGAGI (reference sequence). The CDR3 here is CASSTSRGSVEQFF. Here the CDR3 DNA reads TGTGCCAGCAGTACCTCACGGGGGTCTGTTGAGCAGTTCTTC.

This clonotype was counted at least ten times. The chain joins TRBV6-1 to TRBJ2-4, with D tentatively TRBD1 or TRBD2 (5 bases each). V gave up 1 base and J gave up 1 base, with 8 bases separating them. Germline CDR1 MNHNS, CDR2 SASEGT. The CDR3 covers 15 residues. The CDR3 protein is CASSEGWGAKNIQYF. DNA for the CDR3: TGTGCCAGCAGTGAAGGTTGGGGGGCCAAAAACATTCAGTACTTC.

For the CDR3, the DNA is TGCGCCAGCAGCTTCAGGGAGGGCACTGAAGCTTTCTTT. Its translation is CASSFREGTEAFF. The chain links TRBV5-1 to TRBJ1-1; D might be TRBD1 (5 bases). V was clipped by 2 bases and J by 4 bases, with 9 bases between them. Germline-derived CDR1 and CDR2 are SGHRS and YFSETQ. The CDR3 is made up of 13 amino acids. Full variable domain (outside the CDR3, taken from reference TRBV5-1 and TRBJ1-1): KAGVTQTPRYLIKTRGQQVTLSCSPISGHRSVSWYQQTPGQGLQFLFEYFSETQRNKGNFPGRFSGRQFSNSRSEMNVSTLELGDSALYLCASSFREGTEAFFGQGTRLTVV.

The sample holds many counts of this clonotype. The V call is TRBV11-2, the J call TRBJ2-6; D possibly corresponds to TRBD2 (6 bases). From germline, CDR1 is SGHAT and CDR2 FQNNGV. The CDR3 spans 17 residues. V lost 5 bases and J lost 0, with 14 bases in between. The CDR3 is CASSRDSTSSGANVLTF. The CDR3 coding sequence is TGTGCCAGCAGCCGGGACTCGACGAGCTCTGGGGCCAACGTCCTGACTTTC. Using reference TRBV11-2 and TRBJ2-6 for the parts outside the CDR3, the full variable domain is EAGVAQSPRYKIIEKRQSVAFWCNPISGHATLYWYQQILGQGPKLLIQFQNNGVVDDSQLPKDRFSAERLKGVDSTLKIQPAKLEDSAVYLCASSRDSTSSGANVLTFGAGSRLTVL.